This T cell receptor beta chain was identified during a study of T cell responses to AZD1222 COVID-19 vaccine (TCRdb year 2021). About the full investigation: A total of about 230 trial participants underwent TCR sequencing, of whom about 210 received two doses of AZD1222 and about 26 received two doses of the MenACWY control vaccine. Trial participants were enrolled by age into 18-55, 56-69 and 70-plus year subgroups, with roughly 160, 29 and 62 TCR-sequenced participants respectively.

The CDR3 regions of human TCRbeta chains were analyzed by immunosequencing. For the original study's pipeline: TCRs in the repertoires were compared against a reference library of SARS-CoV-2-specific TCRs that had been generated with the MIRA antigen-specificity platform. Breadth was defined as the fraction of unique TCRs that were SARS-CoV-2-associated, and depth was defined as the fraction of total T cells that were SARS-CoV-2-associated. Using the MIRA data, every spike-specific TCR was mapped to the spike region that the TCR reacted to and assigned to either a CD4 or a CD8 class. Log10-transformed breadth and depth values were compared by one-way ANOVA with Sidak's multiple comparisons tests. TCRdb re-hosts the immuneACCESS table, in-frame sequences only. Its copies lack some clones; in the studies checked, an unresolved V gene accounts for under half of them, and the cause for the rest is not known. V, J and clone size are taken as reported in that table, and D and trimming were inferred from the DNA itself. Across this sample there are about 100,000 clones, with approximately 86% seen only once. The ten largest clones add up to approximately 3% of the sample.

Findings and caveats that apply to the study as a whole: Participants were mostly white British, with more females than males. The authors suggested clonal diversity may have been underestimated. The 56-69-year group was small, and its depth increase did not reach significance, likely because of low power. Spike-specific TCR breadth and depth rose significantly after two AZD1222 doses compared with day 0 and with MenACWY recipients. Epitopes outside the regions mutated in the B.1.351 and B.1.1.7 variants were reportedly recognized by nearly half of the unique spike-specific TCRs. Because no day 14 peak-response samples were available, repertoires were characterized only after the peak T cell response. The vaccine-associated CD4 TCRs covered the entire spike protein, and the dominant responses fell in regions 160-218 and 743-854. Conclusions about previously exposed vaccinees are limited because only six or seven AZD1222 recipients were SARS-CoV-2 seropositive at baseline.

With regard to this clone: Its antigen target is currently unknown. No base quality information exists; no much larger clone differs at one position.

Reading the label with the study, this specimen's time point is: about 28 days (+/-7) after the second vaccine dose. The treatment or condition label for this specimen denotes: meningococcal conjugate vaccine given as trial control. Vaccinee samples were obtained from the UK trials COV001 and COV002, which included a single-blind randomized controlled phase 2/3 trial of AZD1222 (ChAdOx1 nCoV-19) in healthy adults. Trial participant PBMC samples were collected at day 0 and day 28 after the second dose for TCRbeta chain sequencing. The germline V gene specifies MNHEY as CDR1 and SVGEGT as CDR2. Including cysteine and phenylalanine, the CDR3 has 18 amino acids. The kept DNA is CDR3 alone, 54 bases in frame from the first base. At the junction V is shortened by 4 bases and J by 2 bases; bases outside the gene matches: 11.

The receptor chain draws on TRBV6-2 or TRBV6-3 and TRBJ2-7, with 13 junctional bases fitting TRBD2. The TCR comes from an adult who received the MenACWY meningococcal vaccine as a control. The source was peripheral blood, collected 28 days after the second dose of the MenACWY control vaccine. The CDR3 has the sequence CASSSARGLAGSPYEQYF. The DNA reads TGTGCCAGCAGTTCGGCCCGGGGACTAGCGGGGAGTCCCTACGAGCAGTACTTC.